This TCR beta chain was captured by sequencing in a study of shared clonotypes between healthy human individuals. Study context: The cohort comprised a couple of women and a few men. Their ages spanned 18 to 49 years.

Every subset had its genomic DNA shared out evenly among several immunoSEQ plates. The data were produced by immunoSEQ multiplex PCR, yet TCRdb's version contains in-frame clones alone and is incomplete. In the table there are millions of clones, about 92% of which are singletons. The sample holds one count of this clone. V lost 2 bases and J lost 4; bases outside the gene matches: 4. The CDR3 contains 17 residues. Germline loops: CDR1 MNHEY, CDR2 SMNVEV (reference sequence). Adult donors, all healthy and HIV-negative, had no recent acute infections or vaccinations. The sample was naive CD4+ T cells sorted from blood. Subset meaning: CD45RA+ positively selected. The source is a man in his late teens or twenties in good health. V and J are TRBV27 and TRBJ2-3; 15 bases are shared with TRBD2. The CDR3 is CASSLVGLAGGSDTQYF. The CDR3, as DNA: TGTGCCAGCAGTTTAGTGGGACTAGCGGGAGGCTCAGATACGCAGTATTTT.